Listed below are T cell receptor beta chains from one sample, sequenced in a study of graft-versus-host responses after intestinal transplantation. These receptors have no identified antigens. Data came from immunoSEQ multiplex PCR; TCRdb stores just in-frame clones and leaves some out. The sample contains approximately 71,000 clones, roughly nine tenths of which appear only once. This material consisted of unstimulated CD8+ T cells sorted from spleen or lymph node cells, taken before intestinal transplant. These receptors all come from a human donor who received an intestinal transplant. Both conserved end residues are part of each CDR3. D genes are given only for firm matches. Clone size is not always given. Where it is, it says once, few, many or a class for expanded clones.

D gene	V gene	clone size	J gene	CDR3 protein	CDR3 DNA
.	TRBV6-1	.	TRBJ1-1	CASSEAAGLTTEAFF	TGTGCCAGCAGTGAAGCTGCAGGGCTGACCACTGAAGCTTTCTTT
.	TRBV4-1	.	TRBJ2-2	CASSRILFTGELFF	TGCGCCAGCAGCCGCATTCTATTCACCGGGGAGCTGTTTTTT
TRBD1	TRBV2	once	TRBJ1-2	CASNSRIRTGNHYGYTF	TGTGCCAGCAATAGCCGAATTAGGACAGGGAACCACTATGGCTACACCTTC
.	TRBV5-1	.	TRBJ1-6	CASSLSDRAYNSPLHF	TGCGCCAGCAGCCTAAGCGACAGAGCCTATAATTCACCCCTCCACTTT
.	TRBV2	.	TRBJ2-5	CASSEMRGGQETQYF	TGTGCCAGCAGTGAAATGAGGGGGGGGCAAGAGACCCAGTACTTC
TRBD1	TRBV5-8	.	TRBJ2-7	CASSLKRTGSEQYF	TGTGCCAGCAGCTTGAAACGGACAGGGAGCGAGCAGTACTTC
TRBD2	TRBV7-2	few	TRBJ2-7	CASSQTSGGAYEQYF	TGTGCCAGCAGCCAAACTAGCGGGGGGGCCTACGAGCAGTACTTC
TRBD2	TRBV7-6	.	TRBJ2-2	CASSLVAGGHGGELFF	TGTGCCAGCAGCTTAGTAGCGGGGGGGCATGGCGGGGAGCTGTTTTTT
.	TRBV7-9	.	TRBJ2-7	CASSPGGGRGMDEQYF	TGTGCCAGCAGCCCGGGGGGCGGCAGGGGAATGGACGAGCAGTACTTC
TRBD1	TRBV5-6	.	TRBJ2-3	CASSSGQGRTDTQYF	TGTGCCAGCAGCTCCGGACAGGGGCGCACAGATACGCAGTATTTT
TRBD1	TRBV7-9	.	TRBJ1-6	CASSLGTVAVNSPLHF	TGTGCCAGCAGCCTAGGGACAGTGGCCGTTAATTCACCCCTCCACTTT
.	TRBV5-1	once	TRBJ2-1	CASSTLRGDEQFF	TGCGCCAGCAGCACCCTGCGGGGAGATGAGCAGTTCTTC
TRBD2	TRBV7-2	.	TRBJ2-1	CASSLGVRLAGGGEFF	TGTGCCAGCAGCTTAGGAGTGAGGCTAGCGGGAGGGGGGGAGTTCTTC
.	TRBV13	once	TRBJ1-1	CASSPAGLPNTEAFF	TGTGCCAGCAGCCCTGCCGGACTCCCTAACACTGAAGCTTTCTTT
TRBD1	TRBV5-6	.	TRBJ2-7	CASSLPGGGEQYF	TGTGCCAGCAGCTTGCCAGGGGGCGGCGAGCAGTACTTC
TRBD1	TRBV28	.	TRBJ2-7	CASSLCGETGGNYEQYF	TGTGCCAGCAGTTTATGTGGGGAGACAGGGGGAAATTACGAGCAGTACTTC
TRBD2	TRBV27	.	TRBJ2-1	CASTPTSGGTPEQFF	TGTGCCAGCACCCCTACTAGCGGGGGGACACCAGAGCAGTTCTTC
TRBD1	TRBV6-1	.	TRBJ2-7	CASSDFGTGLDEQYF	TGTGCCAGCAGTGATTTCGGGACAGGGCTGGACGAGCAGTACTTC
TRBD1	TRBV18	.	TRBJ2-1	CASSPRTGEENEQFF	TGTGCCAGCTCACCACGGACAGGGGAGGAGAATGAGCAGTTCTTC
TRBD1	TRBV28	once	TRBJ1-5	CASSRTGSSNQPQHF	TGTGCCAGCAGTCGGACAGGGTCATCCAATCAGCCCCAGCATTTT
TRBD2	TRBV6-5	once	TRBJ2-1	CASSELADNEQFF	TGTGCCAGCAGTGAGCTAGCGGACAATGAGCAGTTCTTC
.	TRBV5-6	.	TRBJ2-7	CASTSEGNFRNYEQYF	TGTGCCAGCACCTCTGAGGGAAACTTTAGGAACTACGAGCAGTACTTC
.	TRBV7-9	.	TRBJ1-1	CASLPWAGGTEAFF	TGTGCCAGCCTCCCCTGGGCTGGCGGGACTGAAGCTTTCTTT
.	TRBV30	.	TRBJ2-7	CAWRQGYEQYF	TGTGCCTGGAGACAGGGCTACGAGCAGTACTTC
.	TRBV19	.	TRBJ2-7	CASPGGREQYF	TGTGCCAGTCCCGGGGGTCGGGAGCAGTACTTC
.	TRBV29-1	.	TRBJ2-1	CSVEGAGTYNEQFF	TGCAGCGTTGAAGGGGCAGGCACCTACAATGAGCAGTTCTTC
TRBD1	TRBV7-8	.	TRBJ2-1	CASSSRSGQGYNEQFF	TGTGCCAGCAGCTCCAGATCGGGACAGGGGTACAATGAGCAGTTCTTC
TRBD1	TRBV18	.	TRBJ2-3	CASSRQGGSDTQYF	TGTGCCAGCTCGCGACAGGGCGGGTCAGATACGCAGTATTTT
TRBD2	TRBV9	.	TRBJ2-2	CASSLGTSGRDTGELFF	TGTGCCAGCAGCCTCGGGACTAGCGGGAGGGACACCGGGGAGCTGTTTTTT